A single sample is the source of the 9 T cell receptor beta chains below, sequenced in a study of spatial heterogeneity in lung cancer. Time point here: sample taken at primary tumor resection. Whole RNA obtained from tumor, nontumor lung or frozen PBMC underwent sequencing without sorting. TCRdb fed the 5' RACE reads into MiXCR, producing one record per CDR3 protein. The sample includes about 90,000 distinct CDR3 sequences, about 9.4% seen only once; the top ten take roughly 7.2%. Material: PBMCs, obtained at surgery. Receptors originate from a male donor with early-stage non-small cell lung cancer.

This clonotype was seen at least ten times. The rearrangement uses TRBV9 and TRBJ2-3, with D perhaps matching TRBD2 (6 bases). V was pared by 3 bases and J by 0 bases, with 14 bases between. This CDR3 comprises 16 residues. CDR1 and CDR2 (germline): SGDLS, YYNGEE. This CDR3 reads CASSGPGGSSTDTQYF. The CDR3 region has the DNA TGTGCCAGCAGCGGGCCCGGGGGATCTAGCACAGATACGCAGTATTTT.

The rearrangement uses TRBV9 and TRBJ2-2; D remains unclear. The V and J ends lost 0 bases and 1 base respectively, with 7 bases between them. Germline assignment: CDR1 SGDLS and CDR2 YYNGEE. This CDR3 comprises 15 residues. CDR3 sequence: CASSVGSLNTGELFF. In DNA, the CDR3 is TGTGCCAGCAGCGTAGGATCCCTGAACACCGGGGAGCTGTTTTTT.

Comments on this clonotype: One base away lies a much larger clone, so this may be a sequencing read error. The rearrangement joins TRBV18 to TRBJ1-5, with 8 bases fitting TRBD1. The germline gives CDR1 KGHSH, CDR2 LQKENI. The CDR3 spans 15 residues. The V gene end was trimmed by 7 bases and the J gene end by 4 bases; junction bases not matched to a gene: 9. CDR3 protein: CASLATGAGNQPQHF. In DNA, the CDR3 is TGTGCCAGCTTAGCGACAGGGGCGGGGAATCAGCCCCAGCATTTT.

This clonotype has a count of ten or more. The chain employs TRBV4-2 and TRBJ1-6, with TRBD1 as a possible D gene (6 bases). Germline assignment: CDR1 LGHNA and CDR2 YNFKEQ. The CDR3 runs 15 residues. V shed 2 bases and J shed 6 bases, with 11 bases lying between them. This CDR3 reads CASSQLSGANSPLHF. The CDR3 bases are TGTGCCAGCAGCCAACTCTCGGGGGCTAATTCACCCCTCCACTTT.

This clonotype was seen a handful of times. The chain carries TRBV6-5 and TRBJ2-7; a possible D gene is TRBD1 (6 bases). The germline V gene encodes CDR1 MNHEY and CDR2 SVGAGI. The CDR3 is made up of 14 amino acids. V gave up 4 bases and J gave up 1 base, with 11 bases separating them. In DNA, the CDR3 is TGTGCCAGCAGTTCCCCGGGACATTCCTACGAGCAGTACTTC. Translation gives CASSSPGHSYEQYF.

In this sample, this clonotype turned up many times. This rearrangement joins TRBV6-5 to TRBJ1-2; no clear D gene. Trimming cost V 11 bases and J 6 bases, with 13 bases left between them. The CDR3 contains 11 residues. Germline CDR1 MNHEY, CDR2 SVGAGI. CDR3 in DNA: TGTGCCTCCTCAGGAATTGATGGCTACACCTTC. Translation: CASSGIDGYTF.

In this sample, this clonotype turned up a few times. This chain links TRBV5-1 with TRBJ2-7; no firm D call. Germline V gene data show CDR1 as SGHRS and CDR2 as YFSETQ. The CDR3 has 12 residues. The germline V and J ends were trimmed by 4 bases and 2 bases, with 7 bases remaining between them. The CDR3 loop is CASSPLAYEQYF. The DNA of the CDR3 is TGCGCCAGCAGCCCACTGGCCTACGAGCAGTACTTC.

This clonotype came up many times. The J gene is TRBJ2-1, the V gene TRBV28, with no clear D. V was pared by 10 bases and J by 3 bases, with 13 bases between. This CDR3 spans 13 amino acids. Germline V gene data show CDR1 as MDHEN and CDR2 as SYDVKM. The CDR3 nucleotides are TGTGCCATATCTAAGGAAATCTACAATGAGCAGTTCTTC. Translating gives CAISKEIYNEQFF.

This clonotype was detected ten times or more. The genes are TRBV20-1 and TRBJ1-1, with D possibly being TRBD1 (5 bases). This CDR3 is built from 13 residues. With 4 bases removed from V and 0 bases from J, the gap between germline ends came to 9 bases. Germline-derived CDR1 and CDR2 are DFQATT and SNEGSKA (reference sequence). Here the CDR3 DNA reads TGCAGTGCTATTCGGGGGTTGAACACTGAAGCTTTCTTT. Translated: CSAIRGLNTEAFF.